This T cell receptor beta chain was captured by sequencing in a study of immune characterization of retroperitoneal liposarcoma. The CDR3 totals 15 residues. The germline V gene encodes CDR1 MNHNS and CDR2 SASEGT. TCRdb processed the PCR reads anew with MiXCR; each CDR3 protein has one entry. The top ten clones hold around 50% of a sample with approximately 3,000 distinct CDR3 sequences, 46% of them seen once. This clonotype was seen more than once but under ten times. The rearrangement uses TRBV6-1 and TRBJ2-5; D possibly corresponds to TRBD1 (6 bases). TRBJ2-7 explains the end of the DNA better; the J call may be wrong. What was sequenced was tumor tissue. This receptor was identified in a male donor with retroperitoneal liposarcoma. CDR3 residues: CASSEATGDSYEQYF. In nucleotides, the CDR3 is TGTGCCAGCAGTGAAGCGACAGGCGACTCCTACGAGCAGTACTTC.